This T cell receptor (beta chain) was sequenced during a study of blood T cell repertoires in COVID-19. Turning to the study itself: The analysed material was cDNA or gDNA that came from T cells, B-cell-depleted T cells, or PBMCs.

This clone came up a few times. Method: immunoSEQ multiplex PCR; TCRdb's copy keeps in-frame clones and lacks some. The repertoire holds over 45,000 clones, about 88% seen once, with 4.5% to 6% in the top ten. The source of this sequence is a man at least 80 years old in a cohort sampled during active COVID-19. Material for sequencing was peripheral blood.

The CDR3 nucleotides read TGTGCCAGCAGCCTCTCTACAGGGGTGGGCTATGGCTACACCTTC. This codes for CASSLSTGVGYGYTF. The chain carries TRBV7-9 and TRBJ1-2, with TRBD1 matching over 7 bases. This CDR3 comprises 15 residues. The V gene's germline CDR1 is SEHNR and CDR2 FQNEAQ (reference sequence). V lost 5 bases, J lost 4 bases, and 10 bases stayed unmatched.